Presented here are 8 T cell receptor beta chains from one specimen sequenced in a study of T cells in Graves' hyperthyroidism and ophthalmopathy. Amplification targeted TCR beta CDR3 regions from RNA transcripts. Researchers ran a first-round RT-PCR on the TCR CDR3 using the HTBI primer set. TCRdb itself ran the multiplex PCR reads through MiXCR, one entry per CDR3 protein. The data show a few hundred thousand distinct CDR3 sequences, 40% to 50% seen once. The sequenced material came from peripheral blood or thyroid tissue (not recorded which). The source is an adult woman with Graves' disease, either hyperthyroidism or ophthalmopathy (not recorded which).

A note on this clonotype: Since the CDR3 does not end with the conserved phenylalanine or tryptophan, this likely comes from a read error. No DNA is shown, since the ends of the CDR3 on it are uncertain; the CDR3 is the one TCRdb lists. The CDR3 is CASSVDRSL. V and J are TRBV7-2 and TRBJ2-7; the DNA was not compared with TRBD1, the D call given in the table. Germline V gene data show CDR1 as SGHTA and CDR2 as FQGNSA. The CDR3 comprises 9 residues, both ends counted.

CDR3 protein: CATSSQERTGGIEPFF. Written as DNA, the CDR3 is TGTGCCACCAGCAGCCAAGAGAGGACAGGGGGTATAGAACCGTTTTTT. The J gene is TRBJ1-4, the V gene TRBV15; 10 nucleotides match TRBD1. V lost 3 bases and J lost 16; bases outside the gene matches: 17. The germline V gene encodes CDR1 LNHNV and CDR2 YYDKDF (reference sequence). The CDR3 runs 16 residues.

The chain couples TRBV28 to TRBJ1-5, with D unclear. CDR3 length: 13 residues. Germline values: CDR1 MDHEN, CDR2 SYDVKM. Trimming removed 7 bases at V and 5 bases at J, with 12 bases between. In nucleotides, the CDR3 is TGTGCCAGCACCCTGAATAGGGATCAGCCCCAGCATTTT. Translated: CASTLNRDQPQHF.

This rearrangement joins TRBV24-1 to TRBJ1-6; D ambiguous. CDR1 is KGHDR and CDR2 is SFDVKD in the germline V gene. The CDR3 sequence is 14 residues long. V lost 4 bases and J lost 5, with 8 bases in between. The CDR3 loop reads CATSEGMNNSPLHF. As DNA, the CDR3 is TGTGCCACCAGTGAAGGCATGAATAATTCACCCCTCCACTTT.

This clonotype was counted many times. The rearrangement links TRBV14 to TRBJ1-2; D gene ambiguous. This CDR3 has 15 amino acids. Trimming removed 0 bases at V and 9 bases at J, with 17 bases between. Germline CDR1 and CDR2: SGHDN and FVKESK. This chain's CDR3 is CASSQDLLREWSYTF. The CDR3 region has the DNA TGTGCCAGCAGCCAAGATTTATTAAGGGAGTGGAGCTACACCTTC. Variable domain in full (rest from reference TRBV14 and TRBJ1-2): EAGVTQFPSHSVIEKGQTVTLRCDPISGHDNLYWYRRVMGKEIKFLLHFVKESKQDESGMPNNRFLAERTGGTYSTLKVQPAELEDSGVYFCASSQDLLREWSYTFGSGTRLTVV.

Ten or more counts support this clonotype. This chain connects TRBV7-3 to TRBJ2-5, with TRBD1 matching over 7 bases. The CDR3 consists of 15 residues. Germline V lookup: CDR1 SGHTA, CDR2 FQGTGA. V lost 4 bases and J lost 4; bases outside the gene matches: 9. The CDR3 DNA follows: TGTGCCAGCAGCTCAAAACCGGGACAGCGAGAGACCCAGTACTTC. This sequence encodes CASSSKPGQRETQYF.

The V and J genes are TRBV20-1 and TRBJ1-2; 7 positions match TRBD1. Per the germline V gene, CDR1 is DFQATT and CDR2 is SNEGSKA (reference sequence). Germline trimming cut 3 bases from V and 6 bases from J; bases unmatched to any gene: 10. This CDR3 has 14 residues. CDR3 sequence: CSARVFQGDDGYTF. CDR3 sequence (DNA): TGCAGTGCTAGGGTCTTCCAGGGGGACGATGGCTACACCTTC.

This chain joins TRBV10-3 and TRBJ1-1; 7 nucleotides align to TRBD1. The V gene end was trimmed by 2 bases and the J gene end by 0 bases; junction bases not matched to a gene: 9. Per germline, CDR1 ENHRY and CDR2 SYGVKD. The CDR3 is 17 residues long. The CDR3 coding sequence is TGTGCCATCAGTGAGCGTCAGGGGGGGGCTCTGAACACTGAAGCTTTCTTT. Protein product: CAISERQGGALNTEAFF.